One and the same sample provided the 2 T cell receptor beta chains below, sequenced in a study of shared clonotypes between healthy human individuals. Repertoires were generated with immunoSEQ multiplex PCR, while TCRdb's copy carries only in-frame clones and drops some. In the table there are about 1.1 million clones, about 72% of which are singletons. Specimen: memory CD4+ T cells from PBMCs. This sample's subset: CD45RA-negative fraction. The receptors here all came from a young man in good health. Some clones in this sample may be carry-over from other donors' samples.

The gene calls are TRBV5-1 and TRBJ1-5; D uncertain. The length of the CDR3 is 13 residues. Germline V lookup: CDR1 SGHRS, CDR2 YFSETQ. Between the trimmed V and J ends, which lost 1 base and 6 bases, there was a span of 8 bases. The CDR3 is CASSLSLGQPQHF. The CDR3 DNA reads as TGCGCCAGCAGCTTGTCCTTGGGTCAGCCCCAGCATTTT. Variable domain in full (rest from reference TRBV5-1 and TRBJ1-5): KAGVTQTPRYLIKTRGQQVTLSCSPISGHRSVSWYQQTPGQGLQFLFEYFSETQRNKGNFPGRFSGRQFSNSRSEMNVSTLELGDSALYLCASSLSLGQPQHFGDGTRLSIL.

The CDR3 sequence: CASSQEGIGTSGDNEQFF. DNA of the CDR3: TGTGCCAGCAGCCAAGAGGGTATTGGGACTAGCGGTGACAATGAGCAGTTCTTC. The chain combines TRBV4-2 with TRBJ2-1; TRBD2 matches at 11 bases. V shed 0 bases and J 5 bases; nucleotides not matched to a gene: 9. The CDR3 loop spans 18 amino acids. Germline loops: CDR1 LGHNA, CDR2 YNFKEQ.